This passage covers 28 T cell receptor beta chains from one sample sequenced in a study of tumor-infiltrating lymphocytes in primary liver carcinoma. The researchers produced TCR beta cDNA from approximately 0.45 ug total RNA with a constant-region primer. Construction of TCR beta libraries relied on three successive nested multiplex PCR rounds employing slightly modified ARM-PCR. A C-beta reverse primer and TRBV1-TRBV30 forward primers served in each of the first two PCR rounds, at 9 to 10 cycles apiece. One entry per CDR3 protein, called by TCRdb with MiXCR from the multiplex PCR reads. The data hold about 200,000 distinct CDR3 sequences, with around 81% observed a single time. Joint extraction of RNA and DNA used 20-30 mg of bulk tissue that was unsorted. The material sequenced was tumor tissue from primary liver carcinoma. The receptors come from a man aged 35 to 55 with primary liver carcinoma and hepatitis B virus infection.

To note about this clonotype: The junction departs from germline at one end; a sequencing error may be responsible. Here the CDR3 DNA reads TGTGGCAGCAGAAGGACCGGGACAGGGCCCAATGAGCGGTTCTTC. This gives the protein CGSRRTGTGPNERFF. The chain combines TRBV6-2 or TRBV6-3 with TRBJ2-1; TRBD1 agrees at 9 bases. This CDR3 is built from 15 residues. Per the germline V gene, CDR1 is MNHEY and CDR2 is SVGEGT.

The chain uses TRBV10-3 and TRBJ2-3; TRBD1 agrees at 9 bases. CDR3 length: 16 residues. Germline V gene data show CDR1 as ENHRY and CDR2 as SYGVKD. J lost 5 bases, V lost 3 bases, and 9 bases had no gene match. CDR3 DNA: TGTGCCATCAGTGATAAGAGACAGGGGGGCAGAGATACGCAGTATTTT. This encodes CAISDKRQGGRDTQYF.

A word on this clonotype: The CDR3 does not end in the conserved phenylalanine or tryptophan, so this is likely a read error. Because the CDR3's place on the DNA is in doubt, the DNA is left out and the CDR3 is given as listed by TCRdb. The V and J genes are TRBV7-9 and TRBJ2-1; the table names TRBD1, a call not compared with the DNA. From germline, CDR1 is SEHNR and CDR2 FQNEAQ (reference sequence). The CDR3 is 15 residues long, counting both termini. CDR3 amino acids: CARSDSLSENNEHFI.

About this clonotype itself: At one end, the junction sequence differs from germline, possibly due to a read error. V usage is TRBV5-4 and J usage is TRBJ2-5; weak D call: TRBD2 (6 bases). The CDR3 has 13 amino acids. Germline CDR1 reads SGHNT; CDR2 reads YYREEE (reference sequence). The chain's CDR3 is CASNPSSVETQYF. The DNA for the CDR3 is TGTGCCAGCAACCCGTCTAGCGTAGAGACGCAGTACTTC.

Many counts were recorded for this clonotype. The genes are TRBV28 and TRBJ1-1; 8 positions match TRBD1. With V trimmed by 3 bases and J by 1 base, 1 base remained unmatched. Germline lookup yields CDR1 MDHEN and CDR2 SYDVKM. CDR3 length: 14 amino acids. CDR3 amino acids: CASSLGTGNTEAFF. The CDR3 coding sequence is TGTGCCAGCAGTTTGGGGACAGGGAACACTGAAGCTTTCTTT.

Note on this clonotype: Given a much more abundant clone one base away, this may be a read error. The chain links TRBV7-9 to TRBJ1-5; 10 nucleotides align to TRBD1. This CDR3 contains 16 residues. From germline, CDR1 is SEHNR and CDR2 FQNEAQ (reference sequence). The CDR3 is CVSSSDRDRGNQPQHF. CDR3 sequence (DNA): TGTGTCAGCAGCTCCGACCGGGACAGGGGTAATCAGCCCCAGCATTTT.

This clonotype was detected only once. An end of the junction does not agree with germline; a read error may underlie this. The chain is built from TRBV29-1 and TRBJ1-2; D is possibly TRBD1 (5 bases). Germline CDR1 SQVTM, CDR2 ANQGSEA. This CDR3 has 13 amino acids. The CDR3 sequence: CSVARDGYYDYTF. The CDR3 DNA is TGCAGTGTTGCCAGGGACGGATACTATGACTACACCTTC.

DNA for the CDR3: TGCGCCAGCAGTCGGGACCTACTCACAGATACGCAGTATTTT. This codes for CASSRDLLTDTQYF. The V call is TRBV5-1, the J call TRBJ2-3; the D call may be TRBD1 or TRBD2 (5 bases each). The germline V gene has CDR1 SGHRS and CDR2 YFSETQ. V lost 5 bases to trimming and J lost 2 bases, with 12 bases between them. CDR3 length: 14 amino acids.

A note on this clonotype: The junction departs from the called germline gene at one end, perhaps through a read error. The chain combines TRBV25-1 with TRBJ2-5; the D is unclear. This CDR3 is built from 13 residues. Germline lookup yields CDR1 MGHDK and CDR2 SYGVNS. For the CDR3, the DNA is TGTGCCAGCAGTTGGACGGCTATGGAGACCCAGTATTTC. Its translation is CASSWTAMETQYF.

This sequence joins TRBV6-6 and TRBJ1-5, with TRBD1 as a possible D gene (5 bases). The CDR3 sequence is 16 residues long. The germline gives CDR1 MNHNY, CDR2 SVGAGI (reference sequence). The V end was cut by 6 bases, the J end by 8 bases, with 23 bases between. This CDR3 reads CASSPTGLRQGEPQHF. The CDR3 nucleotides are TGTGCCAGCAGCCCAACGGGACTCCGGCAAGGAGAGCCCCAGCATTTT.

As regards this clonotype: Compared with germline, one end of the junction differs, possibly owing to a read error. This chain connects TRBV11-1 to TRBJ2-4, with TRBD2 identical over 8 bases. The length of the CDR3 is 17 residues. Germline V lookup: CDR1 SGHAT, CDR2 FQDESV (reference sequence). In DNA, the CDR3 is TGTACCAGCAGCTCTCCCGGGACTAGTTGGACCAAAAACATTCAGTACTTC. Its protein product is CTSSSPGTSWTKNIQYF.

The sample holds one count of this clonotype. The CDR3 ends on some other residue instead of the conserved phenylalanine or tryptophan, so this is likely a read error. Because the CDR3's place on the DNA is in doubt, the DNA is left out and the CDR3 is given as listed by TCRdb. The chain recombines TRBV7-8 with TRBJ2-6; the DNA was not compared with TRBD2, the D call given in the table. The CDR3 length equals 17 residues, ends included. Germline V gives CDR1 SGHVS, CDR2 FQNEAQ. CDR3 loop: CASSLDGRGPGANVPTS.

For this clonotype: At one end, the junction sequence differs from germline, possibly due to a read error. The genes are TRBV6-1 and TRBJ1-2, with D hard to call. Germline V lookup: CDR1 MNHNS, CDR2 SASEGT. CDR3 length equals 14 residues. CDR3 in amino acids: CTSRPQIQNYGYTF. As DNA, the CDR3 is TGTACCAGCAGGCCACAGATCCAAAACTATGGCTACACCTTC.

This chain connects TRBV11-2 to TRBJ2-6; 8 bases line up with TRBD1. Germline-derived CDR1 and CDR2 are SGHAT and FQNNGV. Trimming took 5 bases from V and 16 from J; bases not matched to a gene: 34. This CDR3 comprises 21 residues. The CDR3 is CASSMGGDRGIPLSGANALTF. CDR3 coding DNA: TGTGCCAGCAGCATGGGGGGAGACAGGGGCATTCCCCTCTCTGGGGCCAACGCTCTGACTTTC.

The chain carries TRBV29-1 and TRBJ2-1; D unclear. Per germline, CDR1 SQVTM and CDR2 ANQGSEA. This CDR3 has 10 amino acids. The CDR3 DNA reads as TGCAGTGTGAAAGTATACCAGGAGTTCTTC. As protein: CSVKVYQEFF.

The CDR3 loop reads CASSLIGTDTTNAQYF. In nucleotides, the CDR3 is TGTGCCAGCAGTTTAATCGGGACAGACACCACAAATGCGCAGTATTTT. V usage is TRBV6-5 and J usage is TRBJ2-3; 7 nucleotides agree with TRBD1. J gave up 10 bases and V 4 bases, and 17 bases lay outside the gene matches. The CDR3 runs to 16 residues. Per the germline V gene, CDR1 is MNHEY and CDR2 is SVGAGI.

The chain combines TRBV4-3 with TRBJ2-7; weak D call: TRBD1 (6 bases). The length of the CDR3 is 15 residues. Per germline, CDR1 LGHNA and CDR2 YSLEER. V lost 4 bases and J 4 bases, leaving 17 bases between the germline ends. The CDR3 nucleotides read TGCGCCAGCAGCCTCGAACGGACAGCATCTTACGAGCAGTACTTC. Protein product: CASSLERTASYEQYF.

As for this clonotype: Without the conserved terminal phenylalanine or tryptophan, this CDR3 likely stems from a read error. The gene calls are TRBV4-3 and TRBJ1-4, with a possible D match to TRBD1 (6 bases). V dropped 0 bases and J dropped 5 bases, with 13 bases sitting between them. CDR3 length: 16 residues. Germline V gene lookup returns CDR1 LGHNA and CDR2 YSLEER. The CDR3 here is CASSQDLRGQNEKLFL. Here the CDR3 DNA reads TGCGCCAGCAGCCAAGATCTTAGGGGACAAAATGAAAAACTGTTTCTT.

Of note for this clonotype: A read error may be the cause here, since a much bigger clone is one base away. V is TRBV12-3 or TRBV12-4 and J is TRBJ2-2, with D possibly TRBD2 on 7 matching bases. The CDR3 runs to 16 residues. This CDR3 reads CASSFGGAVSTAELFF. The CDR3 DNA is TGTGCCAGCAGTTTTGGGGGGGCAGTAAGCACCGCGGAGCTGTTTTTT.

Points on this clonotype: The CDR3 does not end in the conserved phenylalanine or tryptophan, so this is likely a read error. The rearrangement links TRBV24-1 to TRBJ2-1; the match to TRBD2 covers 7 bases. V lost 5 bases to trimming and J lost 10 bases; unmatched junction nucleotides: 4. The CDR3 is made up of 12 amino acids. In germline, CDR1 is KGHDR, CDR2 SFDVKD. CDR3 DNA: TGTGCCACCAGTGTGGAACTAGCGGAGCAGTTCTCC. This translates into CATSVELAEQFS.

Comments on this clonotype: At one of its ends the junction is not consistent with the germline gene, which may arise from a read error. The J gene is TRBJ2-3, the V gene TRBV20-1, with 8 bases that match TRBD2. CDR1 and CDR2 from the germline V gene are DFQATT and SNEGSKA (reference sequence). The CDR3 runs 14 residues. The CDR3 sequence is CSTQGPAGVDMQYF. The CDR3 nucleotides read TGCAGTACTCAGGGCCCAGCGGGGGTGGATATGCAGTATTTT.

A few counts support this clonotype. Relative to the germline gene, one junction end is altered; a read error may explain this. The chain employs TRBV11-1 and TRBJ2-7, with a tentative D call TRBD2 (6 bases). Germline CDR1 is SGHAT and CDR2 is FQDESV (reference sequence). The CDR3 loop spans 15 amino acids. Here the CDR3 DNA reads TGTACTAGCAGCTCATCCCGGGACTCCTCCTACGAGCAGTATTTC. It encodes CTSSSSRDSSYEQYF. The variable domain in full, with the rest retrieved from reference TRBV11-1 and TRBJ2-7, is EAEVAQSPRYKITEKSQAVAFWCDPISGHATLYWYRQILGQGPELLVQFQDESVVDDSQLPKDRFSAERLKGVDSTLKIQPAELGDSAMYLCTSSSSRDSSYEQYFGPGTRLTVT.

With respect to this clonotype: At one end the junction does not follow the germline gene, possibly because of a read error. This rearrangement joins TRBV6-1 to TRBJ1-2; no definite D call. Germline values: CDR1 MNHNS, CDR2 SASEGT. The CDR3 sequence is 13 residues long. The CDR3 spells CTSFSVVDYGYTF. As DNA, the CDR3 is TGTACCAGCTTTTCGGTAGTAGACTATGGCTACACCTTC.

Worth noting for this clonotype: Sequence at one end of the junction differs from germline and may be a read error. The V call is TRBV11-2, the J call TRBJ2-2; D is perhaps TRBD2 (6 bases). The CDR3 contains 15 residues. Germline V gene data show CDR1 as SGHAT and CDR2 as FQNNGV. The CDR3 coding sequence is TGTGACAGCAACCATGACCGGGGGAGGACCGGGTCGCTGTTTTTT. Its translation: CDSNHDRGRTGSLFF.

As regards this clonotype: A read error may account for a junction end that differs from germline. The chain employs TRBV14 and TRBJ1-1; possibly TRBD1 for D (5 bases). The CDR3 covers 14 residues. CDR1 and CDR2 from the germline V gene are SGHDN and FVKESK. CDR3 in DNA: TGTGCCAGCAGTCAACCGACAGACCGTACCGAAGCTATCTTT. Its protein product is CASSQPTDRTEAIF.

Notes on this clonotype: One end of the junction varies from germline; a read error may be responsible. This chain uses TRBV6-2 or TRBV6-3 with TRBJ2-7; D gene unclear. Germline lookup yields CDR1 MNHEY and CDR2 SVGEGT. CDR3 size: 12 residues. CDR3 bases: TGTGCCAGCACCTGTAGTGTCTACGAGCATTACTTC. Protein sequence: CASTCSVYEHYF.

Comments on this clonotype: An end of the junction differs from the germline gene, which may be a read error. J is TRBJ2-3 and V is TRBV6-1, with TRBD1 matching 8 bases. In germline, CDR1 is MNHNS, CDR2 SASEGT. This CDR3 comprises 12 residues. The CDR3 bases are TGTTCCAGCAAACCGGGGACAGGCACGCAGTATTTT. Translated, it gives CSSKPGTGTQYF.

V usage is TRBV5-6 and J usage is TRBJ2-1, with D perhaps matching TRBD2 (6 bases). V shed 0 bases and J shed 6 bases, with 16 bases lying between them. Germline lookup yields CDR1 SGHDT and CDR2 YYEEEE. This CDR3 contains 16 residues. Written as DNA, the CDR3 is TGTGCCAGCAGCTTGGATTTGGCGGGAATGGGCAATGAGCAGTTCTTC. Its translation: CASSLDLAGMGNEQFF.